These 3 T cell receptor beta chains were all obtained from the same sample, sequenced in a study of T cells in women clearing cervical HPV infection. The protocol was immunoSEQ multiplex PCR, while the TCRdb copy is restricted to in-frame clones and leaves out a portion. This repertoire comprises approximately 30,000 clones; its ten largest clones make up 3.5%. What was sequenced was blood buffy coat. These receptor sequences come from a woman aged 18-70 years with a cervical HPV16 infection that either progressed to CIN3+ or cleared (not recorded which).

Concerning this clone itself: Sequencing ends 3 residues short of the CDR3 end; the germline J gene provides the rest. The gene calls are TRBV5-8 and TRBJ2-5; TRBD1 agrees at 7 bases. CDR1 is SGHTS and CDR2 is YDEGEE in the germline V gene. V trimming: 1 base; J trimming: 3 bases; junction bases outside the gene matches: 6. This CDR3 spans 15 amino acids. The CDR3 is CASSLSRGWEETQYF. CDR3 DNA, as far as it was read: TGTGCCAGCAGCTTGTCCAGGGGGTGGGAAGAGACC.

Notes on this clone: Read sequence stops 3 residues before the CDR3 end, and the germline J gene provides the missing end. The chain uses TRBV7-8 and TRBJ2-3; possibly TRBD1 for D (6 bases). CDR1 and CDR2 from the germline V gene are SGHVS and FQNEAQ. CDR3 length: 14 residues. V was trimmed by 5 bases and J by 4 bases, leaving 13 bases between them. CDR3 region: CASSPRRGADTQYF. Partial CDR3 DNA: TGTGCCAGCAGCCCCCGCAGGGGCGCAGATACG.

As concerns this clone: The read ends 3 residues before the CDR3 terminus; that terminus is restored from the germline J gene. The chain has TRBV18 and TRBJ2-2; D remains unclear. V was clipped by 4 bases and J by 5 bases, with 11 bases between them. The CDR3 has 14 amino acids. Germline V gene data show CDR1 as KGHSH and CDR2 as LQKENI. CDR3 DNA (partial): TGTGCCAGCTCACAGCAGATAGGGACCGGGGAG. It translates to CASSQQIGTGE. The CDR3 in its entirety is CASSQQIGTGELFF.